This TCR beta chain was identified during a study of cytomegalovirus exposure and HLA in healthy donors. Study-wide points: According to reports, the classifier identified cytomegalovirus status with high specificity and sensitivity. An analysis that came later showed most CMV-associated TCR beta chains appearing HLA-restricted.

A word on this clone: The antigen remains undetermined.

The PCR had 60 Vbeta and 13 Jbeta primers. In the authors' workflow: Roughly 11 million shared chains were among the roughly 80 million unique TCR beta chains that a later analysis counted. The protocol was immunoSEQ multiplex PCR, while the TCRdb copy is restricted to in-frame clones and leaves out a portion. V and J calls plus clone size are reproduced from that table; the DNA served to infer D and trimming. This table holds 120,000 to 150,000 clones, 60% to 85% found once. Each donor's status was that of a healthy bone marrow donor. Sequenced: PBMCs. The clonotype comes from a man aged 35-49 years in good health and CMV-seropositive.

The CDR3: CASSLKQGTSTDTQYF. CDR3 coding DNA: TGCGCCAGCAGCTTAAAACAGGGGACTAGCACAGATACGCAGTATTTT. J is TRBJ2-3 and V is TRBV5-1, with D possibly TRBD1 on 7 matching bases. This CDR3 has 16 residues. Germline V gives CDR1 SGHRS, CDR2 YFSETQ. V was clipped by 2 bases and J by 0 bases, with 13 bases between them.